This T cell receptor beta chain derives from a study of blood T cells in healthy people across ages. General study findings and limits: The study lacked donor CMV status, which possibly confounded expanded clonotype changes. Long-lived donors carried more naive CD4+ cells and greater diversity than aged donors. Age brought a roughly linear fall in TCR beta diversity measured per million T cells.

Note on this clonotype: As yet, its antigen is unknown.

Sample-barcoded 5' priming and a J-beta primer mix drove a second PCR of roughly 7 to 11 cycles. Each cDNA molecule carried a tag from a template-switch adaptor that contained 12 random nucleotides. TCRdb ran MiXCR on the 5' RACE reads and lists one entry per CDR3 protein. The data hold more than 1 million distinct CDR3 sequences, with 45% observed a single time. V shed 1 base, J shed 2 bases, and the junction held 3 bases outside the gene matches. The CDR3 contains 15 residues. Germline V gives CDR1 SNHLY, CDR2 FYNNEI. The receptor was isolated from a woman in her sixties or seventies in good health. The specimen sequenced was blood. The J gene is TRBJ2-3, the V gene TRBV2; 7 positions match TRBD1. The CDR3, as DNA: TGTGCCAGCAGTGAAGAGGGGACAGTCACAGATACGCAGTATTTT. Protein product: CASSEEGTVTDTQYF.